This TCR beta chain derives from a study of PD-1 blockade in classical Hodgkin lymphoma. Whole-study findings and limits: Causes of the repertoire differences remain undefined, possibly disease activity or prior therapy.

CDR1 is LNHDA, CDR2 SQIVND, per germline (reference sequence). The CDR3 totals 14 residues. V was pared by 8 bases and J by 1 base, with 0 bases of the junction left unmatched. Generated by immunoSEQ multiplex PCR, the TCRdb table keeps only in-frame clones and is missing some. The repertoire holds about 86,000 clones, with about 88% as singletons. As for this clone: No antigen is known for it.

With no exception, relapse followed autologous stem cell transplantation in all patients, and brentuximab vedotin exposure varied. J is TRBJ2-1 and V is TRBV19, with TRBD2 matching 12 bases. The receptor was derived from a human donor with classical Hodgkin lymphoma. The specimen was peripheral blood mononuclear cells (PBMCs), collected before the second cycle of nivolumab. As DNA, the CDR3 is TGTGCCAGTGGGACTAGCGGGTCCTACAATGAGCAGTTCTTC. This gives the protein CASGTSGSYNEQFF.